This T cell receptor (beta chain) was retrieved from a study of human T cells and chemical hapten exposure. This clonotype was counted many times. Time point reported: pre-sensitization, week 0. Treatment in this sample: therapeutic diphenylcyclopropenone sensitization with weekly scalp DPC. One entry per CDR3 protein results from TCRdb running MiXCR on the RACE reads. The repertoire holds over 300,000 distinct CDR3 sequences, with 5% to 6.5% as singletons. This TCR came from a woman aged 50 to 65 with alopecia areata. Some clones in this sample may be carry-over from other donors' samples. The input for sequencing was whole blood, taken in connection with sensitization to the hapten diphenylcyclopropenone (DPC).

In DNA form, the CDR3 reads TGTGCCAGCAGTTTAAGGGGAGGGCAGCCCCAGCATTTT. This gives the protein CASSLRGGQPQHF. The chain combines TRBV12-3 or TRBV12-4 with TRBJ1-5, with a weak D call TRBD1 (5 bases). Trimming stripped 2 bases from V and 7 bases from J, with 9 bases between. CDR3 length: 13 residues.